The 10 T cell receptor beta chains given below trace back to one sample, sequenced in a study of blood T cell repertoires in COVID-19. Here immunoSEQ multiplex PCR was the method, and the copy in TCRdb shows in-frame clones only, minus some. This table holds just over 350,000 clones, roughly 87% found once. Sequenced material: PBMCs or T cells enriched from blood (not recorded which). The origin of the receptors is a woman aged 25 to 39 who had recovered from COVID-19.

The CDR3 DNA reads TGTGCCAGCAGCCAGTTACAGGGGGCCTACGAGCAGTACTTC. This codes for CASSQLQGAYEQYF. The chain is built from TRBV4-2 and TRBJ2-7, with 8 bases aligning to TRBD1. Germline-derived CDR1 and CDR2 are LGHNA and YNFKEQ. This CDR3 spans 14 amino acids. The ends lost 3 bases at V and 2 bases at J; junction bases unmatched: 3.

The genes are TRBV6-1 and TRBJ1-5, with D unresolved. Germline V gene lookup returns CDR1 MNHNS and CDR2 SASEGT. This CDR3 contains 15 residues. V was clipped by 1 base and J by 0 bases, with 7 bases between them. This CDR3 is CASSEDNYSNQPQHF. In DNA, the CDR3 is TGTGCCAGCAGTGAAGATAACTATAGCAATCAGCCCCAGCATTTT.

This chain joins TRBV11-3 and TRBJ2-1; 9 bases are shared with TRBD2. This CDR3 contains 18 residues. Germline CDR1 reads SGHNT; CDR2 reads YENEEA. The trim removed 0 bases at V and 6 bases at J, leaving 12 bases unmatched. DNA for the CDR3: TGTGCCAGCAGCTTAGATCAGGGCGGTAGCGGGAGTTCCAATGAGCAGTTCTTC. Its protein product is CASSLDQGGSGSSNEQFF.

V gene TRBV19 combines with J gene TRBJ1-5, with 7 bases that match TRBD1. V was pared by 6 bases and J by 4 bases, with 12 bases of the junction left unmatched. This CDR3 spans 16 amino acids. CDR1 and CDR2 from the germline V gene are LNHDA and SQIVND (reference sequence). The CDR3 loop reads CASRGRGSFGNQPQHF. The CDR3 DNA sequence: TGTGCCAGTAGGGGCAGGGGGTCCTTTGGGAATCAGCCCCAGCATTTT.

The chain recombines TRBV2 with TRBJ2-1, with 8 bases lining up with TRBD1. The CDR3 consists of 14 residues. Germline V gene lookup returns CDR1 SNHLY and CDR2 FYNNEI. With 9 bases clipped from V and 5 bases from J, the junction kept 9 bases outside the gene matches. The CDR3 region is CASKKGQVNNEQFF. CDR3 nucleotides: TGTGCCAGTAAAAAGGGACAGGTTAACAATGAGCAGTTCTTC.

This chain connects TRBV20-1 to TRBJ2-1, with D perhaps matching TRBD2 (6 bases). Germline V gene lookup returns CDR1 DFQATT and CDR2 SNEGSKA (reference sequence). The V end lost 3 bases, the J end lost 8 bases, and 8 bases lay between the germline ends. The CDR3 totals 11 residues. The CDR3 loop reads CSARREDEQFF. CDR3 DNA sequence: TGCAGTGCTAGGAGGGAGGATGAGCAGTTCTTC.

This clone was picked up a small number of times. The chain couples TRBV28 to TRBJ1-1; D is possibly TRBD1 (5 bases). Germline loops: CDR1 MDHEN, CDR2 SYDVKM. CDR3 length equals 14 residues. V lost 2 bases and J lost 1, with 8 bases in between. CDR3 DNA: TGTGCCAGCAGTTTAATACAGGAGAACACTGAAGCTTTCTTT. Amino acids: CASSLIQENTEAFF.

CDR3 protein: CASSMYRDRKNTGELFF. In DNA, the CDR3 is TGTGCCAGCAGCATGTACCGGGACAGGAAGAACACCGGGGAGCTGTTTTTT. The chain carries TRBV5-5 and TRBJ2-2, with 8 bases matching TRBD1. Unmatched junction bases numbered 9, after V lost 4 bases and J lost 1 base. The germline V gene encodes CDR1 SGHKS and CDR2 YYEKEE (reference sequence). The CDR3 loop spans 17 amino acids. Complete variable domain (other parts from reference TRBV5-5 and TRBJ2-2): DAGVTQSPTHLIKTRGQQVTLRCSPISGHKSVSWYQQVLGQGPQFIFQYYEKEERGRGNFPDRFSARQFPNYSSELNVNALLLGDSALYLCASSMYRDRKNTGELFFGEGSRLTVL.

The chain carries TRBV11-2 and TRBJ1-2; TRBD1 matches 7 bases. Germline V lookup: CDR1 SGHAT, CDR2 FQNNGV. CDR3 length equals 13 residues. The ends lost 5 bases at V and 3 bases at J; junction bases unmatched: 3. CDR3 loop: CASSRDSHYGYTF. The CDR3 DNA reads TGTGCCAGCAGCCGGGACAGCCACTATGGCTACACCTTC.

The chain carries TRBV7-9 and TRBJ2-1; D perhaps matches TRBD2 (5 bases). V was trimmed by 5 bases and J by 5 bases, leaving 16 bases between them. This CDR3 is built from 15 residues. Germline V lookup: CDR1 SEHNR, CDR2 FQNEAQ (reference sequence). The CDR3 reads CASSPHGIRDNEQFF. The CDR3 DNA is TGTGCCAGCAGCCCACACGGGATTCGAGACAATGAGCAGTTCTTC. Full variable domain (rest looked up from reference TRBV7-9 and TRBJ2-1): DTGVSQNPRHKITKRGQNVTFRCDPISEHNRLYWYRQTLGQGPEFLTYFQNEAQLEKSRLLSDRFSAERPKGSFSTLEIQRTEQGDSAMYLCASSPHGIRDNEQFFGPGTRLTVL.